This T cell receptor (beta chain) was captured in a study of shared clonotypes between healthy human individuals. Notes on the study in general: Non-shared clonotypes were found to have lower generation probabilities than the clonotypes that were shared by all four of the sorted-subset donors. The rarefaction results pointed to incomplete sorted-subset sequencing despite large depth.

On this clone itself: Antigen unknown.

Sequencing was performed with immunoSEQ multiplex PCR; in TCRdb, only in-frame clones are kept and a portion is missing. Here the sample spans 2 million to 2.5 million clones, 93% being singletons. Only Caucasian adults living in Nashville, Tennessee served as donors. Splitting the CD4+ cells yielded a CD45RA+ naive subset and a CD45RA-negative memory subset. The V gene's germline CDR1 is MNHEY and CDR2 SVGAGI. The CDR3 has 12 residues. Trimming took 6 bases from V and 8 from J, leaving 13 bases between them. Sequenced input: naive CD4+ T cells from PBMCs. Described subset: CD45RA+ positively selected. This TCR came from a man between 18 and 35 years old in good health. Some clones in this sample may be carry-over from other donors' samples. The chain recombines TRBV6-5 with TRBJ1-2; a weak D match, TRBD1 (5 bases). CDR3 coding DNA: TGTGCCAGCAGGAGGGGTTCGGCGGGCTACACCTTC. Translated: CASRRGSAGYTF.